The 15 T cell receptor beta chains presented below share a single source sample, sequenced in a study of T cell changes during pregnancy in multiple sclerosis. The protocol was immunoSEQ multiplex PCR, while the TCRdb copy is restricted to in-frame clones and leaves out a portion. The sample lists 57,000 or so clones; roughly 87% were seen once. The input for sequencing was peripheral blood, taken in the first trimester of pregnancy. Source of these receptors: a female donor with multiple sclerosis, enrolled in a pregnancy study.

The chain couples TRBV6-5 to TRBJ1-5; weak D call: TRBD1 (6 bases). Germline values: CDR1 MNHEY, CDR2 SVGAGI. The CDR3 is 13 residues long. Trimming removed 5 bases at V and 5 bases at J, with 10 bases between. The CDR3 DNA reads as TGTGCCAGCAGTAGATACAGGGATCAGCCCCAGCATTTT. It specifies CASSRYRDQPQHF.

The V gene is TRBV5-6, the J gene TRBJ2-6; 11 bases line up with TRBD1. In germline, CDR1 is SGHDT, CDR2 YYEEEE. The CDR3 runs to 18 residues. V lost 2 bases to trimming and J lost 0 bases; unmatched junction nucleotides: 4. CDR3 in amino acids: CASSLLGQGVSGANVLTF. The CDR3 nucleotides read TGTGCCAGCAGCTTATTGGGACAGGGGGTCTCTGGGGCCAACGTCCTGACTTTC.

The V call is TRBV25-1, the J call TRBJ2-5; 7 nucleotides line up with TRBD1. The assigned J gene may be wrong: the sequence end matches TRBJ2-7 better. CDR3 size: 15 residues. CDR1 and CDR2 from the germline V gene are MGHDK and SYGVNS. The CDR3 nucleotides read TGTGCCAGCAGGGGCGACAGGGTAATTTTCGACGAGCAGTACTTC. Translating gives CASRGDRVIFDEQYF.

V and J are TRBV29-1 and TRBJ2-7; 10 bases line up with TRBD1. The CDR3 has 14 residues. With V trimmed by 6 bases and J by 6 bases, 11 bases remained unmatched. Germline V lookup: CDR1 SQVTM, CDR2 ANQGSEA. The CDR3: CSVALGTGVREQYF. The CDR3 region has the DNA TGCAGCGTCGCCCTGGGGACAGGGGTACGCGAGCAGTACTTC.

This clone was detected only once. The chain joins TRBV4-2 to TRBJ2-2, with D possibly being TRBD2 (6 bases). Germline CDR1 reads LGHNA; CDR2 reads YNFKEQ. This CDR3 spans 15 amino acids. With 4 bases removed from V and 7 bases from J, the gap between germline ends came to 16 bases. CDR3 sequence reads: CASSPRRDLNGELFF. Written as DNA, the CDR3 is TGTGCCAGCAGCCCTCGGCGGGACTTAAACGGGGAGCTGTTTTTT.

Only a few counts were recorded for this clone. The chain is built from TRBV11-2 and TRBJ1-2; tentative D call: TRBD1 (6 bases). Germline CDR1 is SGHAT and CDR2 is FQNNGV. The CDR3 has 13 amino acids. V was trimmed by 5 bases and J by 8 bases, leaving 15 bases between them. The CDR3 region has the DNA TGTGCCAGCAGCCCTTCAGGGGATGGGGGCTACACCTTC. Its translation: CASSPSGDGGYTF. The whole variable domain, remainder taken from reference TRBV11-2 and TRBJ1-2, is EAGVAQSPRYKIIEKRQSVAFWCNPISGHATLYWYQQILGQGPKLLIQFQNNGVVDDSQLPKDRFSAERLKGVDSTLKIQPAKLEDSAVYLCASSPSGDGGYTFGSGTRLTVV.

This clone was counted once. The chain is built from TRBV2 and TRBJ1-2; tentative D call: TRBD1 (5 bases). Trimming cost V 7 bases and J 5 bases, with 14 bases left between them. The germline V gene has CDR1 SNHLY and CDR2 FYNNEI. This CDR3 spans 13 amino acids. The CDR3 nucleotides read TGTGCCAGCAAGGGCAGGGAATTATATGGCTACACCTTC. Amino acids: CASKGRELYGYTF. Complete variable domain (other parts from reference TRBV2 and TRBJ1-2): EPEVTQTPSHQVTQMGQEVILRCVPISNHLYFYWYRQILGQKVEFLVSFYNNEISEKSEIFDDQFSVERPDGSNFTLKIRSTKLEDSAMYFCASKGRELYGYTFGSGTRLTVV.

The V and J genes are TRBV13 and TRBJ2-7; D is unresolved. Trimming took off 4 bases at V and 3 bases at J, with 10 bases between the two ends. CDR3 length equals 13 residues. In germline, CDR1 is PRHDT, CDR2 FYEKMQ (reference sequence). The CDR3 DNA reads TGTGCCAGCAGCTCCAGAGGTGACTACGAGCAGTACTTC. It encodes CASSSRGDYEQYF.

This sequence joins TRBV9 and TRBJ2-1, with D possibly TRBD2 on 5 matching bases. The germline V gene encodes CDR1 SGDLS and CDR2 YYNGEE. V was trimmed by 0 bases and J by 6 bases, leaving 13 bases between them. The CDR3 has 15 residues. The CDR3 reads CASSVADYRGNEQFF. The DNA of the CDR3 is TGTGCCAGCAGCGTAGCGGATTATCGGGGCAATGAGCAGTTCTTC.

This chain links TRBV20-1 with TRBJ1-2; D might be TRBD1 (5 bases). V lost 7 bases, J lost 1 base, and 7 bases lay in between. Germline V gives CDR1 DFQATT, CDR2 SNEGSKA (reference sequence). The CDR3 is 11 amino acids. CDR3 in amino acids: CSVGVNYGYTF. DNA for the CDR3: TGCAGTGTAGGGGTTAACTATGGCTACACCTTC.

The chain carries TRBV6-6 and TRBJ2-1; 10 nucleotides line up with TRBD2. V lost 11 bases and J lost 4; bases outside the gene matches: 11. Per germline, CDR1 MNHNY and CDR2 SVGAGI (reference sequence). The CDR3 consists of 15 residues. The CDR3 loop is CAATSSGRPYNEQFF. The DNA for the CDR3 is TGTGCCGCGACCTCTAGCGGGAGACCATACAATGAGCAGTTCTTC.

The chain recombines TRBV5-6 with TRBJ1-1; 9 bases match TRBD1. V was clipped by 2 bases and J by 5 bases; unmatched bases: 4. The germline V gene encodes CDR1 SGHDT and CDR2 YYEEEE. The CDR3 covers 14 residues. CDR3 sequence reads: CASSFGTGMTEAFF. Written as DNA, the CDR3 is TGTGCCAGCAGCTTCGGGACAGGGATGACTGAAGCTTTCTTT.

The rearrangement joins TRBV5-1 to TRBJ2-7; TRBD1 matches 7 bases. Unmatched junction bases numbered 7, after V lost 4 bases and J lost 9 bases. The CDR3 spans 12 residues. Per the germline V gene, CDR1 is SGHRS and CDR2 is YFSETQ. CDR3 loop: CASSANRDRQYF. The CDR3 DNA reads as TGCGCCAGCAGCGCTAACCGGGACAGGCAGTACTTC.

The chain combines TRBV2 with TRBJ1-3; TRBD1 is a possible D gene (5 bases). V lost 6 bases and J lost 0, with 12 bases in between. The length of the CDR3 is 15 residues. Germline lookup yields CDR1 SNHLY and CDR2 FYNNEI. CDR3 amino acids: CASSTDRASGNTIYF. The CDR3 region has the DNA TGTGCCAGCAGCACCGACAGAGCCTCTGGAAACACCATATATTTT. Complete variable domain (other parts from reference TRBV2 and TRBJ1-3): EPEVTQTPSHQVTQMGQEVILRCVPISNHLYFYWYRQILGQKVEFLVSFYNNEISEKSEIFDDQFSVERPDGSNFTLKIRSTKLEDSAMYFCASSTDRASGNTIYFGEGSWLTVV.

CDR3: CASSLASRRGEEEKLFF. The CDR3 DNA sequence: TGTGCCAGCAGTTTGGCCTCGCGCAGGGGCGAAGAAGAAAAACTGTTTTTT. The chain recombines TRBV28 with TRBJ1-4; the D gene is possibly TRBD1 (6 bases). Germline CDR1 reads MDHEN; CDR2 reads SYDVKM. V was cut by 3 bases and J by 8 bases, with 22 bases left in between. There are 17 residues in the CDR3.